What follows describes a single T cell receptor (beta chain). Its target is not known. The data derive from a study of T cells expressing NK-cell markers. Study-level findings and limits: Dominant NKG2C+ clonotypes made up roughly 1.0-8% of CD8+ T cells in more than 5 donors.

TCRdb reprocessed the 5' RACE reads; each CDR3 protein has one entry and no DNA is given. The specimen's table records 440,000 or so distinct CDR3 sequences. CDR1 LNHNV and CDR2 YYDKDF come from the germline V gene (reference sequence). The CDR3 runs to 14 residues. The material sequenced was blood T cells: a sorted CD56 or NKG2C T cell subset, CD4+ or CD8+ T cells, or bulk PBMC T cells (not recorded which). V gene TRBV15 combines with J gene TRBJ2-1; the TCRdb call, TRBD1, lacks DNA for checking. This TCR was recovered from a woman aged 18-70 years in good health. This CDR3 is CATSRDRGNNEQFF.